These T cell receptor beta chains were read from a single sample in a study of OX40 agonist ivuxolimab in advanced cancers. The method was immunoSEQ multiplex PCR; TCRdb's version includes in-frame clones alone and lacks a portion of them. The table records over 45,000 clones, about 86% of them present only once. Sequenced material: CD4+ or CD8+ T cells sorted from blood, taken in a trial of the OX40 agonist ivuxolimab. These receptors came from an adult with an advanced solid tumor such as melanoma, head and neck, liver or kidney cancer. The CDR3 runs from the conserved cysteine through the conserved F or W.

>TRBV13|TRBJ1-1
CASSLGQAHNTEAFF
>TRBV5-4|TRBJ2-2
CASSLLVLAGGQNTGELFF
>TRBV21-1|TRBJ2-2
CASSKVRRGASGDNTGELFF
>TRBV5-8|TRBJ2-5
CASPSGQGQETQYF
>TRBV27|TRBJ2-1
CASSLARGRTTPSGTGYEQFF
>TRBV6-1|TRBJ1-5
CASNDRHNQPQHF
>TRBV2|TRBJ2-7
CASNRQGMYEQYF
>TRBV29-1|TRBJ1-2
CSVAGTGVYGYTF
>TRBV5-4|TRBJ2-3
CASSLVAGMDTQYF
>TRBV27|TRBJ2-2
CASSSGPHGGPTTGELFF
>TRBV29-1|TRBJ2-1
CSGGLYNEQFF
>TRBV7-9|TRBJ1-2
CASSLRGSEGVYTF
>TRBV5-1|TRBJ2-7
CASSLGGGGSYEQYF
>TRBV6-1|TRBJ1-2
CANRDRGPSNYGYTF
>TRBV7-9|TRBJ2-5
CASSSHPMAGETQYF
>TRBV7-6|TRBJ2-7
CASSYTTGAYEQYF
>TRBV5-6|TRBJ1-2
CASSLGDQGSYGYTF
>TRBV7-3|TRBJ2-1
CASSSDRGANEQFF
>TRBV19|TRBJ2-2
CASSLSGGTGELFF
>TRBV6-1|TRBJ2-1
CASSEATGPPAYNEQFF
>TRBV28|TRBJ2-7
CASALPSGGYEQYF
>TRBV5-6|TRBJ2-3
CASSFAGGGSTDTQYF
>TRBV6-5|TRBJ1-4
CASSSSGTGLNEKLFF
>TRBV7-7|TRBJ2-7
CASSPILTLMIHEQYF
>TRBV6-5|TRBJ2-3
CASSKGGARPDTQYF
>TRBV5-1|TRBJ1-2
CASSSSRLSYGYTF
>TRBV15|TRBJ2-3
CATSRDIWGSDTQYF
>TRBV29-1|TRBJ2-1
CSVDKTVPSYNEQFF
>TRBV7-9|TRBJ2-7
CASSSGQGISYEQYF
>TRBV5-1|-
CASSLQTSSYEQYF